These T cell receptor beta chains were read from a single sample in a study of T-cell reconstitution after alpha-beta-depleted transplantation in children. TCRdb processed the PCR reads anew with MiXCR; each CDR3 protein has one entry. The sample includes some 350,000 distinct CDR3 sequences, 10% of them seen just once. This material consisted of PBMCs from the stem cell graft donor, taken from the stem cell graft. The receptors come from a human donor who donated a stem cell graft to a child with acute lymphoblastic leukemia. Each CDR3 is given with its conserved first and last residue. The D gene is left open where the match is weak. Clone size is given for some rows only: seen once, a few or many times, or a class if the clone is expanded.

few	TRBV12-3/TRBV12-4	NA	TRBJ2-5	CASSFGPSETQYF	TGTGCCAGCAGTTTCGGGCCAAGTGAGACCCAGTACTTC
many	TRBV5-1	NA	TRBJ1-1	CASSLRVQGTEAFF	TGCGCCAGCAGCTTGCGTGTCCAGGGCACTGAAGCTTTCTTT
NA	TRBV7-3	NA	TRBJ2-7	CASSPQTGRRPPREQYF	TGTGCCAGCAGCCCCCAAACCGGGCGGCGGCCCCCTAGGGAGCAGTACTTC
few	TRBV29-1	NA	TRBJ1-4	CSVERGLFQGRWEKLFF	TGCAGCGTTGAAAGGGGGTTATTTCAGGGGCGGTGGGAAAAACTGTTTTTT
few	TRBV7-3	NA	TRBJ2-1	CASSPVGDNEQFF	TGTGCCAGCAGCCCTGTCGGGGACAATGAGCAGTTCTTC
NA	TRBV7-2	NA	TRBJ1-1	CASGGRAGTNTEAFF	TGTGCCAGCGGGGGTCGAGCAGGGACGAACACTGAAGCTTTCTTT
few	TRBV11-1	TRBD2	TRBJ2-1	CASSRNRLAGGLNEQFF	TGTGCCAGCAGCCGGAATAGACTAGCGGGAGGGCTTAATGAGCAGTTCTTC
many	TRBV7-3	NA	TRBJ1-2	CASSLNPGRGYGYTF	TGTGCCAGCAGCTTAAATCCGGGCAGGGGATATGGCTACACCTTC
many	TRBV6-2/TRBV6-3	TRBD1	TRBJ2-5	CASSYRQGSETQYF	TGTGCCAGCAGTTATCGACAGGGGTCAGAGACCCAGTACTTC
NA	TRBV2	TRBD2	TRBJ2-4	CASRKTGTRGNIQYF	TGTGCCAGCCGTAAAACCGGGACTAGAGGGAACATTCAGTACTTC
many	TRBV7-9	NA	TRBJ2-7	CASSPGLEVSYEQYF	TGTGCCAGCAGCCCCGGGCTAGAGGTCTCCTACGAGCAGTACTTC
few	TRBV7-9	TRBD1	TRBJ2-1	CASSSRDRVLYEQFF	TGTGCCAGCAGCTCCCGGGACAGGGTCCTATATGAGCAGTTCTTC
few	TRBV7-9	NA	TRBJ2-7	CASSSRSDTPGKYEQYF	TGTGCCAGCAGCTCCCGGTCCGACACCCCCGGGAAATACGAGCAGTACTTC
NA	TRBV6-5	NA	TRBJ2-3	CASSRPSDTQYF	TGTGCCAGCAGTCGACCGTCAGATACGCAGTATTTT
many	TRBV5-6	TRBD2	TRBJ2-7	CASSSWTSITSEQYF	TGTGCCAGCAGCTCCTGGACTAGCATCACTTCCGAGCAGTACTTC
few	TRBV7-6	NA	TRBJ2-7	CASSTLTGGYEQYF	TGTGCCAGCAGCACCCTGACTGGGGGGTACGAGCAGTACTTC
NA	TRBV5-1	NA	TRBJ1-2	CASSTLQGTYGYTF	TGCGCCAGCAGCACCCTCCAGGGGACCTATGGCTACACCTTC
few	TRBV29-1	NA	TRBJ2-3	CSVDEGRVSGTDTQYF	TGCAGCGTTGACGAGGGCCGGGTATCGGGCACAGATACGCAGTATTTT
few	TRBV5-1	TRBD2	TRBJ2-7	CASSPRQVAGDEQYF	TGCGCCAGCAGCCCCCGACAGGTAGCGGGGGACGAGCAGTACTTC
NA	TRBV5-5	NA	TRBJ2-2	CASSSLQGTGELFF	TGTGCCAGCAGCTCGTTACAGGGTACCGGGGAGCTGTTTTTT
NA	TRBV4-3	NA	TRBJ1-4	CASSQERNEKLFF	TGCGCCAGCAGCCAAGAGCGTAATGAAAAACTGTTTTTT
NA	TRBV6-5	NA	TRBJ2-2	CASSYYTGELFF	TGTGCCAGCAGTTACTACACCGGGGAGCTGTTTTTT
NA	TRBV15	NA	TRBJ2-7	CATAGTASYEQYF	TGTGCCACCGCGGGGACGGCTAGCTACGAGCAGTACTTC
NA	TRBV28	NA	TRBJ2-5	CASSLGGKKETQYF	TGTGCCAGCAGTTTAGGTGGAAAAAAGGAGACCCAGTACTTC
NA	TRBV7-2	NA	TRBJ2-3	CASSLDPQGTQYF	TGTGCCAGCAGCTTAGACCCTCAGGGTACGCAGTATTTT
NA	TRBV5-1	TRBD1	TRBJ2-5	CASSLRTGRLETQYF	TGCGCCAGCAGCTTACGGACAGGGCGATTGGAGACCCAGTACTTC
few	TRBV7-9	TRBD1	TRBJ2-5	CASSLGTGEQETQYF	TGTGCCAGCAGCTTAGGGACAGGGGAGCAAGAGACCCAGTACTTC
many	TRBV9	NA	TRBJ2-3	CASSVVGSKDTQYF	TGTGCCAGCAGCGTAGTCGGGAGTAAGGATACGCAGTATTTT
NA	TRBV12-3/TRBV12-4	NA	TRBJ1-5	CASARGGNQPQHF	TGTGCCAGCGCCCGGGGGGGCAATCAGCCCCAGCATTTT
NA	TRBV3-1	TRBD2	TRBJ2-7	CASSPLTGGRAREQYF	TGTGCCAGCAGCCCCCTAACTGGCGGGAGGGCCCGCGAGCAGTACTTC